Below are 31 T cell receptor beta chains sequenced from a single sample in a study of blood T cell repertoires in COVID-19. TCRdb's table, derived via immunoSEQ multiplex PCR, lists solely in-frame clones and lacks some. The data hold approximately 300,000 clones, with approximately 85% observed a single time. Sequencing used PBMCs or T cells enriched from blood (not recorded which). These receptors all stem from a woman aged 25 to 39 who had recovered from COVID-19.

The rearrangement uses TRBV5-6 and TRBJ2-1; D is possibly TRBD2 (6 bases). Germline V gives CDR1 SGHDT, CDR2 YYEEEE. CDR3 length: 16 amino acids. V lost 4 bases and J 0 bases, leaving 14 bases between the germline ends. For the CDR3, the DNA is TGTGCCAGCAGCGTCACGGGAGTTAGCTCCTACAATGAGCAGTTCTTC. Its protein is CASSVTGVSSYNEQFF.

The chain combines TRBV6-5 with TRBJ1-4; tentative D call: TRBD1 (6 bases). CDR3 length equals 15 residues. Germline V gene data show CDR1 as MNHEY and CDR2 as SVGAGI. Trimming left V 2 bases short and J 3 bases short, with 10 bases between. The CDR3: CASSYDGTPNEKLFF. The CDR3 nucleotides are TGTGCCAGCAGTTACGATGGGACACCTAATGAAAAACTGTTTTTT.

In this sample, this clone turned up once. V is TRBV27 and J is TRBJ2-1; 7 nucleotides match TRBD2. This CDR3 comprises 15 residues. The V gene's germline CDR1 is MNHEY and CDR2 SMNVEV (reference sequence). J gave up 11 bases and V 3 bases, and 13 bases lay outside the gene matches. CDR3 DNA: TGTGCCAGCAGTTTGATACCCGGGGGGACGGGGCAGCAGTTCTTC. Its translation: CASSLIPGGTGQQFF.

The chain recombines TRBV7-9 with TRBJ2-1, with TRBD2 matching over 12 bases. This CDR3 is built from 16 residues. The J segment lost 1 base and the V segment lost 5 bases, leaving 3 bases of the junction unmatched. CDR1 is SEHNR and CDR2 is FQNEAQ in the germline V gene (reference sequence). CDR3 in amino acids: CASSPGLAGSYNEQFF. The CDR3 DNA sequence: TGTGCCAGCAGCCCTGGACTAGCGGGATCCTACAATGAGCAGTTCTTC.

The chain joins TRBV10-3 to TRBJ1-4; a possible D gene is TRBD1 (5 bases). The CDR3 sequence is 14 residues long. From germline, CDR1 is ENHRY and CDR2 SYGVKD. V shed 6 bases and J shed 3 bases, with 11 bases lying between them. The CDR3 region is CAISKTESNEKLFF. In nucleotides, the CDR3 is TGTGCCATCAGCAAGACAGAGTCTAATGAAAAACTGTTTTTT.

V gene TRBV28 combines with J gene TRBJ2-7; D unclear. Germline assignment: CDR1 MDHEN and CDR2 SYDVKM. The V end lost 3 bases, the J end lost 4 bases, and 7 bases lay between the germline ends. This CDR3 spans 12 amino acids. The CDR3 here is CASSFHVYEQYF. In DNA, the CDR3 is TGTGCCAGCAGTTTCCATGTGTACGAGCAGTACTTC.

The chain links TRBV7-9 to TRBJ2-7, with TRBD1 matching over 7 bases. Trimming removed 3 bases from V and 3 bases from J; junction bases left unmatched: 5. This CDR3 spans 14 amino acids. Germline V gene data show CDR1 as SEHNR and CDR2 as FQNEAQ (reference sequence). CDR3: CASSFPGQNYEQYF. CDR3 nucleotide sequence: TGTGCCAGCAGCTTCCCGGGACAGAACTACGAGCAGTACTTC.

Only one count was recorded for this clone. CDR3: CSVAAGLGNEQYF. The DNA for the CDR3 is TGCAGCGTTGCAGCGGGACTCGGGAACGAGCAGTACTTC. V and J are TRBV29-1 and TRBJ2-7; TRBD2 aligns across 7 bases. V was clipped by 4 bases and J by 5 bases; unmatched bases: 8. The germline V gene has CDR1 SQVTM and CDR2 ANQGSEA. The CDR3 loop spans 13 amino acids.

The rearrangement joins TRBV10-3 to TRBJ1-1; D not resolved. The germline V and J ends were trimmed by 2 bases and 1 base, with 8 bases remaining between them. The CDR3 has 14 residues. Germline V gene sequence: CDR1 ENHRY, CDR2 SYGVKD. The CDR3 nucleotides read TGTGCCATCAGTGAGGCCAGAACGAACACTGAAGCTTTCTTT. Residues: CAISEARTNTEAFF.

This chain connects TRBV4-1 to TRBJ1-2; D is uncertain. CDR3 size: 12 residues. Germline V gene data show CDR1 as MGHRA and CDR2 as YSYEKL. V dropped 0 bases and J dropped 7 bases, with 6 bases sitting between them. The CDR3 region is CASSQELSGYTF. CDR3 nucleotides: TGCGCCAGCAGCCAAGAATTATCTGGCTACACCTTC.

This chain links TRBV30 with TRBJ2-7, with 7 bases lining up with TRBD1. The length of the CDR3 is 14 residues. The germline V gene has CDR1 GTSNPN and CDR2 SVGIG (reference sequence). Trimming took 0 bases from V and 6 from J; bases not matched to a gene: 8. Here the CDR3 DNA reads TGTGCCTGGAGTGTATTAAGGGGGCGAGGCGAGCAGTACTTC. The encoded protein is CAWSVLRGRGEQYF.

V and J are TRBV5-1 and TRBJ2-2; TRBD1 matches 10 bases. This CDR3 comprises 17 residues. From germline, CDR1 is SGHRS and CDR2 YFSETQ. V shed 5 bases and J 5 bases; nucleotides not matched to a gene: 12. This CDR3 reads CASSSWGTGARTGELFF. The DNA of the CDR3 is TGCGCCAGCAGTTCTTGGGGGACAGGGGCACGGACCGGGGAGCTGTTTTTT.

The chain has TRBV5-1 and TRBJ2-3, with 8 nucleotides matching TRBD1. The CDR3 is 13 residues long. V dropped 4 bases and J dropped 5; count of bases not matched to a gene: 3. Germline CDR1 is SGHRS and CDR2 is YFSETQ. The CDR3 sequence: CASSKDRVDTQYF. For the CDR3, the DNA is TGCGCCAGCAGCAAGGACAGGGTAGATACGCAGTATTTT. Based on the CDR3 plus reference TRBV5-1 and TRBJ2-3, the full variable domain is KAGVTQTPRYLIKTRGQQVTLSCSPISGHRSVSWYQQTPGQGLQFLFEYFSETQRNKGNFPGRFSGRQFSNSRSEMNVSTLELGDSALYLCASSKDRVDTQYFGPGTRLTVL.

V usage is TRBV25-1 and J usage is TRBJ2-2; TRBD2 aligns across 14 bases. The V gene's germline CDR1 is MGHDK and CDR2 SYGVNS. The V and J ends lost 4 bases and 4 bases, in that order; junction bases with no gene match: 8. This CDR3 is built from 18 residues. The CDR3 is CASSAGLAGGSFTGELFF. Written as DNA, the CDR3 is TGTGCCAGCAGTGCCGGACTAGCGGGAGGCTCGTTCACCGGGGAGCTGTTTTTT.

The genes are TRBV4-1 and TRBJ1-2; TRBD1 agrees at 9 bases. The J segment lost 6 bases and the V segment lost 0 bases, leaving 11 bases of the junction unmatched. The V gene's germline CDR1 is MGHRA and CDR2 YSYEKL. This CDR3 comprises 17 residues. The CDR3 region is CASSQDTRDREGHGYTF. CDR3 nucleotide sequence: TGCGCCAGCAGCCAAGATACCCGGGACAGGGAAGGCCATGGCTACACCTTC.

This CDR3 reads CASSRDRRAETQYF. The CDR3 DNA reads TGTGCCAGCAGTCGGGACAGGCGGGCGGAGACCCAGTACTTC. This chain uses TRBV27 with TRBJ2-5; TRBD1 agrees at 8 bases. V trimming: 5 bases; J trimming: 5 bases; junction bases outside the gene matches: 7. The CDR3 extends over 14 amino acids. Looked up from germline, CDR1 is MNHEY and CDR2 is SMNVEV (reference sequence).

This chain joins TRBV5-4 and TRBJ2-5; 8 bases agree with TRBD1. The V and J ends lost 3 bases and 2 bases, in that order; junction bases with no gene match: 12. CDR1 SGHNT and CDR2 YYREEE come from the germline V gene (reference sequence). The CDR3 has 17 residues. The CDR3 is CASSSKGGTGKQETQYF. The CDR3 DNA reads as TGTGCCAGCAGCTCCAAAGGGGGGACAGGCAAACAAGAGACCCAGTACTTC.

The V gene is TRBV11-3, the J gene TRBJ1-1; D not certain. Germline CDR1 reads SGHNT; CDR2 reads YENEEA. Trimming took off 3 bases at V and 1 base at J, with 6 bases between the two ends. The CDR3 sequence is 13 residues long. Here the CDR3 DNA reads TGTGCCAGCAGCTTCCGAGGGAACACTGAAGCTTTCTTT. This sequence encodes CASSFRGNTEAFF.

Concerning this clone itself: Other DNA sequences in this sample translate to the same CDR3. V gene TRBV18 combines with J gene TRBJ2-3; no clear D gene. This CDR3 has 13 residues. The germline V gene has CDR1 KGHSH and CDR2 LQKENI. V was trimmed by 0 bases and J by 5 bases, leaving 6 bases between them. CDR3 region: CASSPPSVDTQYF. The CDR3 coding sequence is TGTGCCAGCTCACCACCTAGTGTAGATACGCAGTATTTT.

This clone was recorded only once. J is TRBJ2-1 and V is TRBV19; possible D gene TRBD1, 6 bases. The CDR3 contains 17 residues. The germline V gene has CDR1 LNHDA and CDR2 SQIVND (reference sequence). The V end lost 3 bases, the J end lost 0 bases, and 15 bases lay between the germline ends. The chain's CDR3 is CASSIRGIESSYNEQFF. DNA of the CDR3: TGTGCCAGTAGTATCAGGGGTATTGAGAGCTCCTACAATGAGCAGTTCTTC.

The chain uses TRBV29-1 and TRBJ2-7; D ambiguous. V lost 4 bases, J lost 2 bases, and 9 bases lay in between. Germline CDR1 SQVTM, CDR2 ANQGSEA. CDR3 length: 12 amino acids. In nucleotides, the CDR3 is TGCAGCGTTGTAGCCATAACCTACGAGCAGTACTTC. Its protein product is CSVVAITYEQYF.

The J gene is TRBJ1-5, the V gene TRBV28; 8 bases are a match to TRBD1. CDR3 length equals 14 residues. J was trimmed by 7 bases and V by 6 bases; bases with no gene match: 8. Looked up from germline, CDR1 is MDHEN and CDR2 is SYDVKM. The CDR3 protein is CASRRQGAMQPQHF. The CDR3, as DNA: TGTGCCAGCAGACGCCAGGGGGCAATGCAGCCCCAGCATTTT. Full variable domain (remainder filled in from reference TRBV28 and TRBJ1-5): DVKVTQSSRYLVKRTGEKVFLECVQDMDHENMFWYRQDPGLGLRLIYFSYDVKMKEKGDIPEGYSVSREKKERFSLILESASTNQTSMYLCASRRQGAMQPQHFGDGTRLSIL.

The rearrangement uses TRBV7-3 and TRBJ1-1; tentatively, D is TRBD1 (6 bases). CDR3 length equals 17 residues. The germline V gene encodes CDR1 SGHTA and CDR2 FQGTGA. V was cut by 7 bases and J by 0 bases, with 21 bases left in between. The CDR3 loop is CASTTLGGDMLNTEAFF. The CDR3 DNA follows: TGTGCCAGCACCACTTTAGGGGGGGACATGTTGAACACTGAAGCTTTCTTT.

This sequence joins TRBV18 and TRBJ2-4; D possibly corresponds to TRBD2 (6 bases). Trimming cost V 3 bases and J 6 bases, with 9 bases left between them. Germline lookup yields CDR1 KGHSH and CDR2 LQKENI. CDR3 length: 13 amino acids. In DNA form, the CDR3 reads TGTGCCAGCTCACCTGGTAGCGGAAACATTCAGTACTTC. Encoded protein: CASSPGSGNIQYF. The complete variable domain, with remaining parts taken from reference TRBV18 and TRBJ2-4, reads NAGVMQNPRHLVRRRGQEARLRCSPMKGHSHVYWYRQLPEEGLKFMVYLQKENIIDESGMPKERFSAEFPKEGPSILRIQQVVRGDSAAYFCASSPGSGNIQYFGAGTRLSVL.

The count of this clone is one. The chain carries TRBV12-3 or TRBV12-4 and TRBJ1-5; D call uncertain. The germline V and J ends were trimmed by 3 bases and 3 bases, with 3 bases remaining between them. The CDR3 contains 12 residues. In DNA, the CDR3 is TGTGCCAGCAGTTTCTACAATCAGCCCCAGCATTTT. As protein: CASSFYNQPQHF.

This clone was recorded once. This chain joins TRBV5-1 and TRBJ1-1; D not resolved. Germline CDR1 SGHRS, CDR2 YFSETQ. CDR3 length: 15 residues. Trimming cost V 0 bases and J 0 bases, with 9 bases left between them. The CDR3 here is CASSLDTGVNTEAFF. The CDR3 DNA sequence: TGCGCCAGCAGCTTGGATACCGGGGTGAACACTGAAGCTTTCTTT.

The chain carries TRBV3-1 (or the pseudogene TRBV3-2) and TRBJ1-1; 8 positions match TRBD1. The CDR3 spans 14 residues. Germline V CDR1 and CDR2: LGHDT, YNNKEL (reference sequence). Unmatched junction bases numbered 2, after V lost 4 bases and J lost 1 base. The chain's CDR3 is CASSLGQGNTEAFF. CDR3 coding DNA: TGTGCCAGCAGCCTAGGACAGGGGAACACTGAAGCTTTCTTT.

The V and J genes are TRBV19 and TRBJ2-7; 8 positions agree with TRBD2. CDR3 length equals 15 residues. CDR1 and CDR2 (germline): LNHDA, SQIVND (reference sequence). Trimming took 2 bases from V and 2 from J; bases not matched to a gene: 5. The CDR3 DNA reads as TGTGCCAGTAGTATAAAAGGACTAGCCCCCTACGAGCAGTACTTC. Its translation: CASSIKGLAPYEQYF.

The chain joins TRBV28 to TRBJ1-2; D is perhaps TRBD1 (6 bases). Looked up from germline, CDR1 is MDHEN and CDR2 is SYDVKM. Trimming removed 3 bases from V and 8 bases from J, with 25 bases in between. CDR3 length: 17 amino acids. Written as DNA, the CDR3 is TGTGCCAGCAGTTTGAGTACCTACGGGGGGGCTATGTTCGGCTACACCTTC. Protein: CASSLSTYGGAMFGYTF.

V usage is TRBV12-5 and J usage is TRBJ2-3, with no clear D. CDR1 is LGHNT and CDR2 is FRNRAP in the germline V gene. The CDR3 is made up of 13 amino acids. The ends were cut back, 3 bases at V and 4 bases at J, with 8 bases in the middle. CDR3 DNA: TGTGCTAGTGGTTTTTCCGGTTCAGATACGCAGTATTTT. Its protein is CASGFSGSDTQYF.

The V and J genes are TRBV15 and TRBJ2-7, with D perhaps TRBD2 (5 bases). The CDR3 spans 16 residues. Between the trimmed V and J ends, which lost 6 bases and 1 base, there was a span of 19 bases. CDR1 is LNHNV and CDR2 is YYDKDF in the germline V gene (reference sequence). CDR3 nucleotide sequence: TGTGCCACCAGAAAAGGTCGGGATTCCCTATCCTACGAGCAGTACTTC. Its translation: CATRKGRDSLSYEQYF.